The clone carrying this T cell receptor beta chain showed up many times. These data originate in a study of T-cell reconstitution after alpha-beta-depleted transplantation in children. For TCRbeta, the library was prepared with unique molecular identifiers. TCRdb recomputed calls from the PCR reads with MiXCR, one row per CDR3 protein. Of 490,000 or so distinct CDR3 sequences in the sample, around an eighth are singletons; the top ten hold around 6.1%. The CDR3 spans 17 residues. Trimming shortened V by 6 bases and J by 5 bases, and 25 bases separated the two germline ends. The receptor's source is a human donor who donated a stem cell graft to a child with combined immunodeficiency. The chain links TRBV12-3 or TRBV12-4 to TRBJ2-5; tentative D call: TRBD2 (6 bases). The specimen was PBMCs from the stem cell graft donor, collected from the stem cell graft. This chain's CDR3 is CASSQTGGGRKGETQYF. In DNA form, the CDR3 reads TGTGCCAGCAGCCAAACAGGTGGAGGGAGGAAGGGGGAGACCCAGTACTTC.